What follows is one TCR beta chain and its context. cDNA came from about 0.46 to 1 ug RNA primed by random hexamers. The authors amplified TCR beta CDR3 across 54 Vbeta and 13 Jbeta using immunoSEQ multiplex PCR. TCRdb processed the immunoSEQ multiplex PCR reads anew with MiXCR; each CDR3 protein has one entry. In the table there are about 130,000 distinct CDR3 sequences, about 90% of which are singletons. The CDR3 totals 12 residues. Trimming cost V 3 bases and J 8 bases, with 8 bases left between them. The record originates from a study of CD8 T cells in Susac syndrome. From blood CD8+ and CD4+ T cells, TCR beta sequences were generated. The multiple sclerosis controls, all treatment-naive patients, had relapsing-remitting disease that was stable or active. It was negative isolation that provided the CD8+ and CD4+ T cells, whereas TEMRA cells were enriched by FACS.

This sequence joins TRBV12-3 or TRBV12-4 and TRBJ2-1; no clear D. Input material: CD8+ T cells from PBMCs. The sequence came from a human donor with multiple sclerosis. The CDR3 coding sequence is TGTGCCAGCAGTTTCCTAGTCCATGAGCAGTTCTTC. Protein: CASSFLVHEQFF.